This TCR beta chain is drawn from a study of T cell responses to AZD1222 COVID-19 vaccine. Turning to the study itself: Pooled in the analysis were second doses at about 4 or about 12 weeks.

Study-wide results and caveats: Spike-specific TCR breadth and depth went up after people got two AZD1222 doses. Females outnumbered males among donors, who were mostly white British; clonal diversity was possibly underestimated. Sampling that yielded the repertoires occurred only after the peak T cell response.

This clone occurred once. Its antigen is still unknown. This table comes from immunoSEQ multiplex PCR, and its TCRdb copy is limited to in-frame clones, with some not included. Of 110,000 to 150,000 clones in the sample, 93% were seen once. The source was peripheral blood, collected on day 0 of AZD1222 vaccination. This clonotype originated in an adult in good health.

In nucleotides, the CDR3 is TGTGCCACCAGTGATTCCACGACAGGCCTCGATGAGCAGTTCTTC. It encodes CATSDSTTGLDEQFF. V gene TRBV24-1 combines with J gene TRBJ2-1; D may be TRBD1 (6 bases). This CDR3 has 15 residues. Germline V CDR1 and CDR2: KGHDR, SFDVKD. V gave up 2 bases and J gave up 8 bases, with 15 bases separating them.